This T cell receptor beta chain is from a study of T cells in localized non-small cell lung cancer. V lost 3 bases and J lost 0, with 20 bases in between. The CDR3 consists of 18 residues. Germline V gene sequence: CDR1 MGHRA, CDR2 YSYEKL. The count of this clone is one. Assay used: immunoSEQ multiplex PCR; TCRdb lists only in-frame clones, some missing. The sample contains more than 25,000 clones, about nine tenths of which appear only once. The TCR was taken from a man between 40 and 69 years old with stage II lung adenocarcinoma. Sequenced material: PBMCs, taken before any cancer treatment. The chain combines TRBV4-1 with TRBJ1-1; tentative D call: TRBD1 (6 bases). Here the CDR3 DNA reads TGCGCCAGCAGCCAGCTTCAGGGGCGATCCGGCATGAACACTGAAGCTTTCTTT. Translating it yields CASSQLQGRSGMNTEAFF.